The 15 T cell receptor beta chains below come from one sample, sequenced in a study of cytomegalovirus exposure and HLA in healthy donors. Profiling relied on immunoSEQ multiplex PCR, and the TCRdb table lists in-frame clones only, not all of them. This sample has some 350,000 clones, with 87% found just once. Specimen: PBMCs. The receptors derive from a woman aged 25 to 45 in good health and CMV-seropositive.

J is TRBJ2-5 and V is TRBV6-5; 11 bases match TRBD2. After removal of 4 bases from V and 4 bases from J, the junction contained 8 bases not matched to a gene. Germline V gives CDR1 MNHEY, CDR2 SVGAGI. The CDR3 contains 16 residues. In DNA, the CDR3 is TGTGCCAGCAGTTGGACTAGCGGGTCCCTAGGAGAGACCCAGTACTTC. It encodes CASSWTSGSLGETQYF.

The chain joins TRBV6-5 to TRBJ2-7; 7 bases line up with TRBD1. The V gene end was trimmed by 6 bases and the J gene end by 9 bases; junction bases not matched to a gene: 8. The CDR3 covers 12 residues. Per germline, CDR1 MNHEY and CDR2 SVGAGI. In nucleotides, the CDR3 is TGTGCCAGCAGCGTTCCGGGACAGCCGCAGTACTTC. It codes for CASSVPGQPQYF.

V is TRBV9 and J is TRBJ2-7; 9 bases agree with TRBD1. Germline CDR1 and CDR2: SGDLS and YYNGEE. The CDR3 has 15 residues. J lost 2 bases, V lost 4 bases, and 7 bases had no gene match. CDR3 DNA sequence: TGTGCCAGCAGCCCCCAGACAGGGGGGCCCTACGAGCAGTACTTC. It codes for CASSPQTGGPYEQYF.

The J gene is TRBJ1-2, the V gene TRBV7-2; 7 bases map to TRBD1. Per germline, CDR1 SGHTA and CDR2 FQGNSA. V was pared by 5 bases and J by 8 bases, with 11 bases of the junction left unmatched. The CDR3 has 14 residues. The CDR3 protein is CASSPKDRVYGYTF. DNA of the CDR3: TGTGCCAGCAGCCCTAAAGACAGGGTTTACGGCTACACCTTC.

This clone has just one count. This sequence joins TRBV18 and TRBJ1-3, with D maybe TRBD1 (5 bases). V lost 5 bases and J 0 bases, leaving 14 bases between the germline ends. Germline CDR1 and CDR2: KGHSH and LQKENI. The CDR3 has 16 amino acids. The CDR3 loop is CASSAGQGSSGNTIYF. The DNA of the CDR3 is TGTGCCAGCTCAGCGGGGCAGGGAAGCTCTGGAAACACCATATATTTT.

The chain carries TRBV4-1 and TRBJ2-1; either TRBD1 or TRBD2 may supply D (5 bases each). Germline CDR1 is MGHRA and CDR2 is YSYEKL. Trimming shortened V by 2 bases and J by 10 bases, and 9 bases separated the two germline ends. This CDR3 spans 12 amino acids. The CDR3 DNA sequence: TGCGCCAGCAGCCAATCCGGGACCGAGCAGTTCTTC. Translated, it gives CASSQSGTEQFF.

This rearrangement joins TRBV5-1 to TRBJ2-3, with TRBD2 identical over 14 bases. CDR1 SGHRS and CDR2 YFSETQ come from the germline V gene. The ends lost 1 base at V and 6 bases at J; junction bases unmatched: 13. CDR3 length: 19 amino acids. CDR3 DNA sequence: TGCGCCAGCAGCTTGCGGGCCGGGACTAGCGGGAGATCGGCGGATACGCAGTATTTT. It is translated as CASSLRAGTSGRSADTQYF.

CDR3 sequence reads: CASSFLAGGIDTQYF. The CDR3, as DNA: TGTGCCAGCAGCTTCCTAGCGGGAGGAATAGATACGCAGTATTTT. The chain uses TRBV7-9 and TRBJ2-3; TRBD2 matches 11 bases. The CDR3 sequence is 15 residues long. V was pared by 3 bases and J by 5 bases, with 4 bases of the junction left unmatched. The germline V gene encodes CDR1 SEHNR and CDR2 FQNEAQ (reference sequence).

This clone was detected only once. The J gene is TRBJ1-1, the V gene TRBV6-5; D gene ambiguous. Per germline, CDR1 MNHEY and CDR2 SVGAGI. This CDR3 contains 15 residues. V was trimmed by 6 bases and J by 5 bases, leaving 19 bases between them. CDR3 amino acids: CASSPKPLGWTEAFF. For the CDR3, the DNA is TGTGCCAGCAGCCCTAAGCCGTTGGGGTGGACTGAAGCTTTCTTT.

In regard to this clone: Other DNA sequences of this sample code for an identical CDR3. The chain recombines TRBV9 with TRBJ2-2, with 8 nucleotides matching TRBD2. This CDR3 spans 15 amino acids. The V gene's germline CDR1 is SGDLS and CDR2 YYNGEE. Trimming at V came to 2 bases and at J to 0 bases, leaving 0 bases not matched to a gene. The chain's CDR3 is CASSVSGANTGELFF. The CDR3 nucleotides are TGTGCCAGCAGCGTTAGCGGGGCGAACACCGGGGAGCTGTTTTTT. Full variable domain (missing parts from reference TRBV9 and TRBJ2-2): DSGVTQTPKHLITATGQRVTLRCSPRSGDLSVYWYQQSLDQGLQFLIQYYNGEERAKGNILERFSAQQFPDLHSELNLSSLELGDSALYFCASSVSGANTGELFFGEGSRLTVL.

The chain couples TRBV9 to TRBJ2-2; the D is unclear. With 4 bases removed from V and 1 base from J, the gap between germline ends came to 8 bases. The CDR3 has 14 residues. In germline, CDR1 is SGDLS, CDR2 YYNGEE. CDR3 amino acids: CASSQRQNTGELFF. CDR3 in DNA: TGTGCCAGCAGCCAAAGACAGAACACCGGGGAGCTGTTTTTT.

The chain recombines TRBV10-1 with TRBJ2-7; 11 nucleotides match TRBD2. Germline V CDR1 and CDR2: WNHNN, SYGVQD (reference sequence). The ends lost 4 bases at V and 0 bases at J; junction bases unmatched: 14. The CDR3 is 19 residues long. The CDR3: CASSGLPGLAVLSSYEQYF. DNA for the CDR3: TGCGCCAGCAGTGGGTTACCGGGACTAGCGGTCCTGAGCTCCTACGAGCAGTACTTC.

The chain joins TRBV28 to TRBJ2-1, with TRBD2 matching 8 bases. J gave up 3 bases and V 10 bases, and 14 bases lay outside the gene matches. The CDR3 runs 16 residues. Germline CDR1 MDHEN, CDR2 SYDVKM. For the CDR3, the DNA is TGTGCCATTGCGTCCCTCGGGGGGGGGAACTACAATGAGCAGTTCTTC. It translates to CAIASLGGGNYNEQFF.

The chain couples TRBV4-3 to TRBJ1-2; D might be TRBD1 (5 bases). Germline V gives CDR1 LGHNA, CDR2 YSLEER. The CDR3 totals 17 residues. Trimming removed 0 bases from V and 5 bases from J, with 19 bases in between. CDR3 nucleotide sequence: TGCGCCAGCAGCCAAGAAATGGGGACGCCAGAAGCTTATGGCTACACCTTC. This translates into CASSQEMGTPEAYGYTF.

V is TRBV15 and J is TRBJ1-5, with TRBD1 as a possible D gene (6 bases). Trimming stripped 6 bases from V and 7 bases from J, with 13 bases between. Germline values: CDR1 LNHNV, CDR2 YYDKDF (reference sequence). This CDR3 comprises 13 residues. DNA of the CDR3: TGTGCCACCAGTTTAAGGGGGAACCAGCCCCAGCATTTT. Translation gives CATSLRGNQPQHF.